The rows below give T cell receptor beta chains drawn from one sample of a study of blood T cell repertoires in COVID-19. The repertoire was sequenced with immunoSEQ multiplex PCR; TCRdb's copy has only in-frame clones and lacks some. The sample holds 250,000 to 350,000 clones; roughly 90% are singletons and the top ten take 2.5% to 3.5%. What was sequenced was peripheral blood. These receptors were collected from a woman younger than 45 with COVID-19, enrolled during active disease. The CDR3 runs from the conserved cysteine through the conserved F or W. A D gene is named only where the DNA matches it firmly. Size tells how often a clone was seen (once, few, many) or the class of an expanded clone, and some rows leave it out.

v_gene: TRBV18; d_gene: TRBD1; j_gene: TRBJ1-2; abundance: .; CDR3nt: TGTGCCAGCTCACCACCGACAGGGCAAGGCTACACCTTC; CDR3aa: CASSPPTGQGYTF
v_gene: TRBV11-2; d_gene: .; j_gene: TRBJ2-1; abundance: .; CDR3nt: TGTGCCAGCAGCTTAGACTGGCTAGCAGTCTACAATGAGCAGTTCTTC; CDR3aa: CASSLDWLAVYNEQFF
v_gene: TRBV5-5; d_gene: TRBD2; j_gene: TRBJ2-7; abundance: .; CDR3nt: TGTGCCAGCAGCTTGACTAGCGGATCCTACGAGCAGTACTTC; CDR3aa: CASSLTSGSYEQYF
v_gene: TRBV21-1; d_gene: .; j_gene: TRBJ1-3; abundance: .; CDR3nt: TGTGCCAGCAGCAATAAGAGACTAGTTCCAGGGTTCCACTCTGGAAACACCATATATTTT; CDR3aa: CASSNKRLVPGFHSGNTIYF
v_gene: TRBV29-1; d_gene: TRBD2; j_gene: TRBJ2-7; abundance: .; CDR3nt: TGCAGCGTTGCCAGCGGGAGCTACGAGCAGTACTTC; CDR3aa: CSVASGSYEQYF
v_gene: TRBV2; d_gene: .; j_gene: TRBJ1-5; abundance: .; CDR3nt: TGTGCCAGCAGTGGTCAGGATAATAGCAATCAGCCCCAGCATTTT; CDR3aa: CASSGQDNSNQPQHF
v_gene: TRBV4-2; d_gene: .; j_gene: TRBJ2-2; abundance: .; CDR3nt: TGTGCCAGCACCCCGGGGACTTCCCCCACCGGGGAGCTGTTTTTT; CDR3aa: CASTPGTSPTGELFF
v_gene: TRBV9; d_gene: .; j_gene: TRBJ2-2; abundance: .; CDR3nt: TGTGCCAGCAGCTCGAGAACGAACACCGGGGAGCTGTTTTTT; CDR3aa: CASSSRTNTGELFF
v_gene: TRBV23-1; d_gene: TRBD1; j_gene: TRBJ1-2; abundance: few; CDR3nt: TGCGCCAGCAGGCCCTCCTACCGGGACAGGGCGGACTATGGCTACACCTTC; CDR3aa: CASRPSYRDRADYGYTF
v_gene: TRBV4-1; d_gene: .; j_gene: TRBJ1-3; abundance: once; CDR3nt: TGCGCCAGCAGCCAAGTAGGCAGGGGAGGAAACACCATATATTTT; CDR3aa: CASSQVGRGGNTIYF
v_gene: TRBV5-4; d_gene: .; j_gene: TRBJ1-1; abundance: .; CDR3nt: TGTGCCAGCAGTCAGGGTCGTTGGACTGAAGCTTTCTTT; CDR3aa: CASSQGRWTEAFF
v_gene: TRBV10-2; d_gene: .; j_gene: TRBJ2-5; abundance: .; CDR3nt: TGCGCCAGCAGTGAGTCCCCCGGGAGCCTCGGGGAGACCCAGTACTTC; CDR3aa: CASSESPGSLGETQYF
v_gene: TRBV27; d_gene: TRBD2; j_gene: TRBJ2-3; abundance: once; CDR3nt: TGTGCCAGCAGTCCTGGGACTAGAGGACCCACAGATACGCAGTATTTT; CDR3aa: CASSPGTRGPTDTQYF
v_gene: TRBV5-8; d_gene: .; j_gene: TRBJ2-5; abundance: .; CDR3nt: TGTGCCAGCAGCTTGCTGGGGCAGCTACAAGAGACCCAGTACTTC; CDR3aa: CASSLLGQLQETQYF
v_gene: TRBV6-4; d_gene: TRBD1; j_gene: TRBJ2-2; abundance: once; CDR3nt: TGTGCCACACGACAGGGCCGAACCGGGGAGCTGTTTTTT; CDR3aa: CATRQGRTGELFF
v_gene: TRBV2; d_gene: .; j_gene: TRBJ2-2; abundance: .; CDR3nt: TGTGCCAGCAGTTTGGCTAGCGGGGAGCTGTTTTTT; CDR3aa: CASSLASGELFF
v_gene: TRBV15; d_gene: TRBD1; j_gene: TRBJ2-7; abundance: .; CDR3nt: TGTGCCACCAGCTTCGGGACAGTCAGCTCCTACGAGCAGTACTTC; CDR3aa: CATSFGTVSSYEQYF
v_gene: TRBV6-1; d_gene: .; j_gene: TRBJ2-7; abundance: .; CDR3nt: TGTGCCAGCAGTGAACAGTTGAACAGTCCCTACGAGCAGTACTTC; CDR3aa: CASSEQLNSPYEQYF
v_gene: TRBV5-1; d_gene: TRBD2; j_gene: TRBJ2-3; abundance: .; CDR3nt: TGCGCCAGCAGCATCCTTATGGCGGGAGGATTCACAGATACGCAGTATTTT; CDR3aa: CASSILMAGGFTDTQYF
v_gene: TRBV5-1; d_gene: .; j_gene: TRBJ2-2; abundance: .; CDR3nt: TGCGCCAGCAGCTTGGAAGTGGGAGGCACCGGGGAGCTGTTTTTT; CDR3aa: CASSLEVGGTGELFF
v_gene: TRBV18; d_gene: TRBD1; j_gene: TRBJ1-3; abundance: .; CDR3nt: TGTGCCAGCTCACCACAGACAGGGGCCACCTCTGGAAACACCATATATTTT; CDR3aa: CASSPQTGATSGNTIYF
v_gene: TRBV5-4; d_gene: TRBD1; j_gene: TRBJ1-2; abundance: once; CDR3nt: TGTGCCAGCCGAAAGACAGGGGCTGATGGCTACACCTTC; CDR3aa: CASRKTGADGYTF
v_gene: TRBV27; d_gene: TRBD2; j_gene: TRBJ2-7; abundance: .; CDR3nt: TGTGCCAGCAGTTTATCAGCGGGACTAGTCTACGAGCAGTACTTC; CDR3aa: CASSLSAGLVYEQYF
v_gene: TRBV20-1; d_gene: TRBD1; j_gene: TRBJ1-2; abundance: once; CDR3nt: TGCATACCACAGGGGATCTATGGCTACACCTTC; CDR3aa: CIPQGIYGYTF